The clone carrying this T cell receptor beta chain was detected once. The antigen remains unidentified. The repertoire was sequenced with immunoSEQ multiplex PCR; TCRdb's copy has only in-frame clones and lacks some. The sample records 65,000 to 75,000 clones, about 93% being singletons. The J segment lost 1 base and the V segment lost 4 bases, leaving 7 bases of the junction unmatched. The CDR3 is 15 amino acids. Germline V lookup: CDR1 SGHTS, CDR2 YDEGEE. This specimen comes from a study of cytomegalovirus exposure and HLA in healthy donors. General study findings and limits: Rarity marked most TCR sequences, yet some public TCRs occurred in many donors. Some TCR beta chains (more than 150 of them) were listed as cytomegalovirus-associated.

The rearrangement links TRBV5-8 to TRBJ1-1; 7 bases map to TRBD1. This TCR came from a man younger than 35 in good health and CMV-seropositive. Specimen: PBMCs. The CDR3 protein is CASSVRDRANTEAFF. The CDR3, as DNA: TGTGCCAGCAGCGTAAGAGACAGGGCGAACACTGAAGCTTTCTTT.